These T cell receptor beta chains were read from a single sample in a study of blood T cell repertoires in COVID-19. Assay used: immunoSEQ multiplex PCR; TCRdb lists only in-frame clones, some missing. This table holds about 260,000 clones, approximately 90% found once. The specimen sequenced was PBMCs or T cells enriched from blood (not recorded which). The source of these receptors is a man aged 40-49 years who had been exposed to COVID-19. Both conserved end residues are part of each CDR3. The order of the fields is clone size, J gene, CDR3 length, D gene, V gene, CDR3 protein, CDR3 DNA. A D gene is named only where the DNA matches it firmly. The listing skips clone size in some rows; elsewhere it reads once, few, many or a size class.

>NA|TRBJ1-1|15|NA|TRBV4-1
CASSLNRAEDTEAFF
TGCGCCAGCAGTCTAAATCGGGCGGAGGACACTGAAGCTTTCTTT
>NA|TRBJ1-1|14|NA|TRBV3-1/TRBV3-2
CASSQAETGAEAFF
TGTGCCAGCAGCCAGGCAGAGACAGGAGCTGAAGCTTTCTTT
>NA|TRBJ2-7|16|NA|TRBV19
CASSSEGLFGHYEQYF
TGTGCCAGTAGTTCCGAGGGATTATTTGGCCACTACGAGCAGTACTTC
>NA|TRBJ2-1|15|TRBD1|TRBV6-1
CASSDARQGYSEQFF
TGTGCCAGCAGTGATGCCCGACAGGGGTATAGTGAGCAGTTCTTC
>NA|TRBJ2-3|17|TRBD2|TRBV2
CASSEPGTSGRGNTQYF
TGTGCCAGCAGTGAACCAGGGACTAGCGGGAGAGGTAATACGCAGTATTTT
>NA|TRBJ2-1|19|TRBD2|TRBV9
CASSPRNLPGLGPGGRQFF
TGTGCCAGCAGCCCGCGTAATTTACCGGGACTAGGGCCGGGAGGGCGGCAGTTCTTC
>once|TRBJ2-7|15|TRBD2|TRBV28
CASSPLYGLAYEQYF
TGTGCCAGCAGCCCCCTATACGGACTAGCTTACGAGCAGTACTTC
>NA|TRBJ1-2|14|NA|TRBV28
CASSLKIPSGGYTF
TGTGCCAGCAGCCTGAAGATCCCCAGCGGGGGCTACACCTTC
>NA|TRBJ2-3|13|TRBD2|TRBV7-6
CASQRDPTDTQYF
TGTGCCAGCCAGCGGGATCCCACAGATACGCAGTATTTT
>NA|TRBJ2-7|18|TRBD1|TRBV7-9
CASRDGGTGTGGYWEQYF
TGTGCCAGCAGGGACGGAGGGACCGGGACAGGGGGCTACTGGGAGCAGTACTTC
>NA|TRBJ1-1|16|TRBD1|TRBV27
CASSFSTGGRNTEAFF
TGTGCCAGCAGTTTCAGTACAGGGGGCCGGAACACTGAAGCTTTCTTT
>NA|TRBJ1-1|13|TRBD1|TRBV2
CASTGQGDTEAFF
TGTGCCAGCACTGGACAGGGGGATACTGAAGCTTTCTTT
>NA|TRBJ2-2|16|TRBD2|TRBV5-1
CASSFRLAGDTGELFF
TGCGCCAGCAGCTTTCGGCTAGCGGGAGACACCGGGGAGCTGTTTTTT
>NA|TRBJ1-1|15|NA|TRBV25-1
CASSAGVQGNTEAFF
TGTGCCAGCAGTGCTGGGGTACAGGGGAACACTGAAGCTTTCTTT
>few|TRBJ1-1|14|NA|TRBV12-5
CASGLGTGGRRAFF
TGTGCTAGTGGTTTGGGTACGGGGGGGCGCCGAGCTTTCTTT
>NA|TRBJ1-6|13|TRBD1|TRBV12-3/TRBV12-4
CASSGTDNSPLHF
TGTGCCAGCAGCGGGACAGATAATTCACCCCTCCACTTT
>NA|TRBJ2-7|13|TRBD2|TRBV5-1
CASSSRTSGNQYF
TGCGCCAGCAGCTCTCGGACTAGCGGGAACCAGTACTTC
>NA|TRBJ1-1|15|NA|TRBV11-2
CASSLVMSVNTEAFF
TGTGCCAGCAGCTTAGTTATGTCAGTCAACACTGAAGCTTTCTTT
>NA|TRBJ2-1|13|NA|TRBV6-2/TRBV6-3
CASSYWTHFEQFF
TGTGCCAGCAGTTACTGGACTCATTTTGAGCAGTTCTTC
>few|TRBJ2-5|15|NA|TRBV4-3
CASSQDRGYGETQYF
TGCGCCAGCAGCCAAGATCGGGGATATGGAGAGACCCAGTACTTC
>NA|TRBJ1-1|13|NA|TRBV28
CASGNQMNTEAFF
TGTGCCAGCGGTAATCAGATGAACACTGAAGCTTTCTTT
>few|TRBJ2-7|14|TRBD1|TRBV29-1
CSAEGGQGLSEQYF
TGCAGCGCTGAGGGGGGACAGGGTCTCTCCGAGCAGTACTTC